This T cell receptor (beta chain) is drawn from a study of OX40 agonist ivuxolimab in advanced cancers. Study findings and constraints: In the 0.1-3.0 mg/kg groups, partial responders showed among the lowest expansion.

Germline CDR1 is SGDLS and CDR2 is YYNGEE. This CDR3 has 13 amino acids. V was cut by 0 bases and J by 8 bases, with 11 bases left in between. The method was immunoSEQ multiplex PCR; TCRdb's version includes in-frame clones alone and lacks a portion of them. The sample includes approximately 52,000 clones, approximately 81% of them seen just once. For this clone: Antigen unknown.

The rearrangement links TRBV9 to TRBJ1-2; D not certain. This receptor was obtained from an adult with an advanced solid tumor such as melanoma, head and neck, liver or kidney cancer. The material sequenced was CD4+ or CD8+ T cells sorted from blood, taken in a trial of the OX40 agonist ivuxolimab. Written as DNA, the CDR3 is TGTGCCAGCAGCGTAGAATCCGGGATCGGCTACACCTTC. This encodes CASSVESGIGYTF.